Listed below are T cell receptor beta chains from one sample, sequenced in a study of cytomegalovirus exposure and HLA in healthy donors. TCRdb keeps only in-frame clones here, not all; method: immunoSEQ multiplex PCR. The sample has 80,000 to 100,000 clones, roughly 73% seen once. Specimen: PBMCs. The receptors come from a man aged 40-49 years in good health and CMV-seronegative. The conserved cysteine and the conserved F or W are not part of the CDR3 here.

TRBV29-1,SFNSGWNTDTQY
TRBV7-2,ASSVGTTGNTIY
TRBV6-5,ASSQQGGGELF
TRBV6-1,ASSARLAGGGETQY
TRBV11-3,ASSWGLAGGPNTGELF
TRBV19,ASSIGQGMGNTEAF
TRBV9,ASSVDGRVNQPQH
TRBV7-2,ASSLAAGGTDTQY
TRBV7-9,ASSTPGGPTYEQY
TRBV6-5,ASKRQGAYEQY
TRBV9,ASSVDFVRGAGELF
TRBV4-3,ASSQGASGGEEETQY
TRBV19,ASSPAVYKRVGTVGRETQY
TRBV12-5,ASGLAPGRGPSYNEQF
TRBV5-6,ASSFGLAGGQETQY
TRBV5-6,ASSSFWGRNTGELF
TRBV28,ASSLFPGQETQY
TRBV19,ASSLLAGITDTQY
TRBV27,ASSLTGMNTEAF
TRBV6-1,ASRGRGNIQY
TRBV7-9,ASSLGVTDTQY
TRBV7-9,ASSRPQGTLSYEQY
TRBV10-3,AISESRQNYNEQF
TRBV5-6,ASSSWGVTYEQY
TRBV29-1,SVSQGINTGELF
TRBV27,ASSPGGGIGYNEQF
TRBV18,ASSPSSYEQY
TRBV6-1,ASSAANDEQY
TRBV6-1,ASRLIQGRGNTIY
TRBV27,ASSLGGFYGYT
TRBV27,ASSLKQHYGYT
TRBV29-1,SHQGAVATDTQY
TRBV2,ASSGTHANYGYT
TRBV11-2,ASSLSVRGSGNTEAF
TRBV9,ASSVGQGIDYGYT
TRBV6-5,ASSNGQGYWETQY
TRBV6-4,ASSDIGGSTDTQY
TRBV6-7,ASSYGQGFDAKNIQY
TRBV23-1,ASSQGDYNYGYT
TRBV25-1,ASSEYRGQGSSPLH
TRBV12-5,ASGLGQGNNEQF
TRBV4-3,ASSQAWGGRGKLVQY
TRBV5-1,ASSGPPDTQY
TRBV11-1,ASSFALMEETQY
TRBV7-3,ASSSRAGAMNTEAF
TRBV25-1,ASSKAGEETQY
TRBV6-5,ASASSRWAPTQY
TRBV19,ASSIEGVQPQH
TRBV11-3,ASSQTSGGVRQF
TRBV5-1,ASSLSGGNRDTQY
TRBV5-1,ASSLEHHRQAF
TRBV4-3,ASSRAYRGEETQY
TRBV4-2,ASSQGGWGGGETQY
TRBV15,ATSVKQGASQPQH